This T cell receptor (beta chain) came from a study of T-cell reconstitution after alpha-beta-depleted transplantation in children. The germline CDR1 and CDR2 sequences are SGHRS and YFSETQ. V was cut by 4 bases and J by 5 bases, with 21 bases left in between. The CDR3 contains 16 residues. This clonotype was detected ten times or more. Unique molecular identifiers were incorporated into the prepared TCRbeta library. TCRdb re-called the PCR reads with MiXCR, one entry per CDR3 protein. The sample lists about 170,000 distinct CDR3 sequences; around 10% were seen once. The V call is TRBV5-1, the J call TRBJ1-1; D gene ambiguous. This clonotype was obtained from a boy aged 2 to 10 with acute myeloid leukemia, due to receive a stem cell transplant. Sequences were derived from PBMCs, sampled before TCRalphabeta/CD19-depleted stem cell transplant. DNA of the CDR3: TGCGCCAGCAGCCCCCAGGAGGGCACTCGGGTAACTGAAGCTTTCTTT. Amino acid sequence: CASSPQEGTRVTEAFF.